This TCR beta chain was retrieved from a study of cytomegalovirus exposure and HLA in healthy donors. Primers: 60 Vbeta forward and 13 Jbeta reverse. The table came from immunoSEQ multiplex PCR; TCRdb's copy has only in-frame clones and leaves some out. Of under 150,000 clones in the sample, roughly 77% were seen once. CDR1 is SNHLY, CDR2 FYNNEI, per germline. Trimming shortened V by 7 bases and J by 0 bases, and 13 bases separated the two germline ends. CDR3 length: 15 amino acids. The chain uses TRBV2 and TRBJ2-4; TRBD2 might be the D (5 bases). This TCR came from a woman aged 40 to 50 in good health and CMV-seropositive. Sequencing was done on a sample of PBMCs. The CDR3 is CASTVSGLAKNIQYF. CDR3 DNA: TGTGCCAGCACTGTGTCAGGACTAGCCAAAAACATTCAGTACTTC. Based on the CDR3 plus reference TRBV2 and TRBJ2-4, the full variable domain is EPEVTQTPSHQVTQMGQEVILRCVPISNHLYFYWYRQILGQKVEFLVSFYNNEISEKSEIFDDQFSVERPDGSNFTLKIRSTKLEDSAMYFCASTVSGLAKNIQYFGAGTRLSVL.